This is a list of T cell receptor beta chains from one sample in a study of neoadjuvant anti-PD-1 for oral cavity cancer. The assay was immunoSEQ multiplex PCR, and TCRdb's table has in-frame clones only and misses some. This sample carries around 32,000 clones, approximately 80% of them seen once, and the ten largest clones take about 3.4%. This material consisted of PBMCs, taken after nivolumab (anti-PD-1) treatment. Receptors originate from a person between 35 and 79 years old with oral cavity squamous cell carcinoma. CDR3s include the opening cysteine and the closing phenylalanine or tryptophan. Each record gives: clone size, V gene, D gene, J gene, CDR3 DNA, CDR3 protein. D genes are given only for firm matches. Some rows have no size entry. The others give once, few or many, or a class for an expanded clone.

-,TRBV11-2,-,TRBJ2-3,TGTGCCAGCAGCTTCGACCCGCACAGCACAGATACGCAGTATTTT,CASSFDPHSTDTQYF
-,TRBV5-1,TRBD1,TRBJ1-1,TGCGCCAGCAGCTCGGACAGGGAAGGGAACACTGAAGCTTTCTTT,CASSSDREGNTEAFF
-,TRBV7-9,TRBD1,TRBJ2-7,TGTGCCAGCAGCACGTCCGGGACAGGTAGGGAGAGCGAGCAGTACTTC,CASSTSGTGRESEQYF
-,TRBV11-3,TRBD1,TRBJ2-2,TGTGCCAGCAGCCGGACAGGAACCGGGGAGCTGTTTTTT,CASSRTGTGELFF
-,TRBV7-9,TRBD1,TRBJ1-4,TGTGCCAGCAGCCGGGGACAGGGCTATGAAAAACTGTTTTTT,CASSRGQGYEKLFF
-,TRBV4-3,-,TRBJ2-7,TGCGCCAGCAGCCAAGATCAGGGTGCAGGAGACTACGAGCAGTACTTC,CASSQDQGAGDYEQYF
-,TRBV19,TRBD1,TRBJ1-2,TGTGCCAGTAGTATTCGTCCCCAGGGGGCTGGCCCTAACTATGGCTACACTTTC,CASSIRPQGAGPNYGYTF
-,TRBV7-9,TRBD2,TRBJ2-3,TGTGCCAGCAGCCGGACTAGCGGGAGCACAGATACGCAGTATTTT,CASSRTSGSTDTQYF
few,TRBV9,-,TRBJ1-1,TGTGCCAGCAGCGTAGCTACCGGGGGAGCGGACACTGAAGCTTTCTTT,CASSVATGGADTEAFF
-,TRBV5-1,-,TRBJ1-4,TGCGCCAGCAGCTTGGATGTTGGTGCAACTAATGAAAAACTGTTTTTT,CASSLDVGATNEKLFF
-,TRBV9,-,TRBJ2-3,TGTGCCAGCAGCGTAGGGACCCACCACGGGAATACGCAGTATTTT,CASSVGTHHGNTQYF
-,TRBV7-9,-,TRBJ1-2,TGTGCCAGCAGCCCACGGGACTACCATGGCTACACCTTC,CASSPRDYHGYTF
-,TRBV19,TRBD1,TRBJ1-6,TGTGCCAGTAGTATGCCGGACAGGGGGAATTCACCCCTCCACTTT,CASSMPDRGNSPLHF
-,TRBV7-9,TRBD1,TRBJ1-6,TGTGCCAGCAGAGATACAGGGGGCGATTCACCCCTCCACTTT,CASRDTGGDSPLHF
once,TRBV7-7,-,TRBJ2-7,TGTGCCAGCAGCCCAGGACCGACCTACGAGCAGTACTTC,CASSPGPTYEQYF
-,TRBV28,-,TRBJ2-7,TGTGCCAGCAGTCCCCGCCGGAGAGTAACCTACGAGCAGTACTTC,CASSPRRRVTYEQYF
-,TRBV13,TRBD1,TRBJ1-5,TGTGCCAGCAGCTCACCGCGGACAGGCTGCGAAATGAAGCCCCAGCATTTT,CASSSPRTGCEMKPQHF
-,TRBV5-1,-,TRBJ2-5,TGCGCCAGCAGCTCCACCGGGACACCACAAGAGACCCAGTACTTC,CASSSTGTPQETQYF
-,TRBV5-1,-,TRBJ2-3,TGCGCCAGCAGCTTGGACAAATTTGGGGATACGCAGTATTTT,CASSLDKFGDTQYF
-,TRBV7-3,-,TRBJ1-2,TGTGCCAGCAGCTCCGATAACCAACAGCGGAACTATGGCTACACCTTC,CASSSDNQQRNYGYTF
-,TRBV25-1,-,TRBJ1-2,TGTGCCAGCAGTGAATTGGGGATTGGGGTAGGAGACTATGGCTACACCTTC,CASSELGIGVGDYGYTF
-,TRBV6-5,-,TRBJ2-2,TGTGCCAGCAGTCCAGGGGTTCGAGGCACCGGGGAGCTGTTTTTT,CASSPGVRGTGELFF
-,TRBV5-1,TRBD1,TRBJ2-5,TGCGCCAGCAGTTTAGACAGGGGGCTGGGAGAGACCCAGTACTTC,CASSLDRGLGETQYF
-,TRBV5-1,-,TRBJ1-6,TGCGCCAGCAGCCTGGACAGCTCCTATAATTCACCCCTCCACTTT,CASSLDSSYNSPLHF
-,TRBV9,TRBD1,TRBJ2-2,TGTGCCAGCAGCGTAGCCCCAGGACAGGGTGAGGCCGGGGAGCTGTTTTTT,CASSVAPGQGEAGELFF